The rows below give T cell receptor beta chains drawn from one sample of a study of technical replicates of blood from a handful of donors. The assay was immunoSEQ multiplex PCR, and TCRdb's table has in-frame clones only and misses some. The profile covers roughly 62,000 clones, with roughly 95% appearing a single time and around 2.9% taken by the ten largest. Sequencing was performed on PBMCs. The receptor set was obtained from a human donor in good health. Some clones in this sample may be carry-over from other donors' samples. Each CDR3 is given without its conserved first and last residue.

TRBV29-1	TRBJ1-2	12	SVSNRDSRHGYT
TRBV6-1	TRBJ2-5	13	ASISGLAGQETQY
TRBV5-1	TRBJ2-1	12	ASTAGGGYNEQF
TRBV4-3	TRBJ1-4	13	ASSQRGQGDEKLF
TRBV5-1	TRBJ2-1	15	ASSKTRSGGAVSEQF
TRBV18	TRBJ1-2	11	ASSRETYYGYT
TRBV7-9	TRBJ2-7	12	ASSFGTSGRAPY
TRBV2	TRBJ2-1	8	ASKRAEQF
TRBV7-2	TRBJ2-7	11	ASSLSGTREQY
TRBV5-1	TRBJ2-7	11	ASSLGVRDEQY
TRBV9	TRBJ2-1	12	ASSDRAGGTEQF
TRBV5-6	TRBJ2-7	10	ASSSEPYEQY
TRBV10-3	TRBJ2-7	12	AISDGTSGYEQY
TRBV29-1	TRBJ2-3	15	SVGLIYPGQGTDTQY
TRBV10-3	TRBJ1-2	13	AITPTGDRGESYT
TRBV7-6	TRBJ2-4	14	ASSAPGSREGNIQY
TRBV7-9	TRBJ1-2	11	ASSAQLRYGYT
TRBV6-1	TRBJ1-2	13	ASSEGTGTSYGYT
TRBV27	TRBJ2-7	10	AGERGAYEQY
TRBV30	TRBJ2-5	10	AWSPSGETQY
TRBV7-6	TRBJ1-2	11	ASSLDRASGYT
TRBV5-1	TRBJ2-7	10	ASSPKRFEQY
TRBV28	TRBJ2-4	18	ASASPGLAGGNIAKNIQY
TRBV19	TRBJ1-1	11	ASGQGLNTEAF
TRBV7-2	TRBJ1-2	10	ASSWTGVGYT
TRBV7-2	TRBJ2-5	15	ASSLAARGKRDTTQY
TRBV7-2	TRBJ1-5	12	ASSGWRVNQPQH
TRBV7-2	TRBJ2-5	14	ASSSTGGAGQETQY
TRBV5-6	TRBJ1-5	14	ASSFRRDSGNQPQH
TRBV5-1	TRBJ1-1	12	ASSSGQGNTEAF
TRBV7-8	TRBJ1-5	14	ASSLGTEYSNQPQH
TRBV4-1	TRBJ1-5	15	ASSQVFPGGPNQPQH
TRBV11-2	TRBJ2-1	11	ASSTGLAHEQF
TRBV9	TRBJ2-1	14	ASSEGSGLAGHEQF
TRBV5-1	TRBJ2-7	11	ASSLDTTYEQY
TRBV7-9	TRBJ2-1	11	ASSLVGYNEQF
TRBV29-1	TRBJ1-2	10	SVNRVGYGYT
TRBV4-2	TRBJ2-2	14	ASSQESGVNTGELF
TRBV5-5	TRBJ1-2	12	ASSFPGANYGYT
TRBV6-5	TRBJ2-1	10	ASSRGSDEQF
TRBV7-2	TRBJ2-1	13	ASSLASGGTNEQF
TRBV7-9	TRBJ2-7	12	ASSSLDREYEQY
TRBV6-6	TRBJ2-7	12	ASSYSDSTYEQY
TRBV4-2	TRBJ2-5	13	ASSQGRTGQETQY
TRBV5-1	TRBJ2-7	14	ASSPQLASFTYEQY